One sample yielded the 8 T cell receptor beta chains listed below, sequenced in a study of cytomegalovirus exposure and HLA in healthy donors. PCR employed 60 Vbeta and 13 Jbeta primers. Data came from immunoSEQ multiplex PCR; TCRdb stores just in-frame clones and leaves some out. Counted here are some 130,000 clones, over 70% occurring once; the ten biggest clones make up around 3.1%. The sample taken for sequencing was PBMCs. Every receptor here comes from a man in his forties in good health and CMV-seronegative.

The chain links TRBV29-1 to TRBJ2-7; 9 bases align to TRBD1. Looked up from germline, CDR1 is SQVTM and CDR2 is ANQGSEA. The V and J ends lost 7 bases and 4 bases, in that order; junction bases with no gene match: 11. This CDR3 is built from 14 residues. The CDR3, as DNA: TGCAGCGCGCGGGGCCTGACAGGGGGGTACGAGCAGTACTTC. Encoded protein: CSARGLTGGYEQYF.

The V and J genes are TRBV19 and TRBJ1-1; 7 bases align to TRBD1. Per the germline V gene, CDR1 is LNHDA and CDR2 is SQIVND (reference sequence). The CDR3 totals 15 residues. V was pared by 7 bases and J by 4 bases, with 12 bases of the junction left unmatched. This CDR3 is CASTSTGYWSTEAFF. CDR3 DNA: TGTGCCAGTACATCGACAGGGTATTGGAGCACTGAAGCTTTCTTT.

Points on this clone: This sample includes further DNA sequences coding for the same CDR3. The genes are TRBV29-1 and TRBJ2-5; TRBD2 matches at 11 bases. V lost 3 bases to trimming and J lost 2 bases; unmatched junction nucleotides: 2. Germline loops: CDR1 SQVTM, CDR2 ANQGSEA. The CDR3 has 14 residues. CDR3 coding DNA: TGCAGCGTTGATGGGACTAGCGGACAAGAGACCCAGTACTTC. Residues: CSVDGTSGQETQYF.

The genes are TRBV9 and TRBJ1-6; tentatively, D is TRBD1 (6 bases). CDR3 length: 13 residues. The V end was cut by 3 bases, the J end by 10 bases, with 11 bases between. The V gene's germline CDR1 is SGDLS and CDR2 YYNGEE. The CDR3 DNA reads as TGTGCCAGCAGCGCCACAGGGAACTCACCCCTCCACTTT. This translates into CASSATGNSPLHF.

This clone has a single count. This chain connects TRBV4-1 to TRBJ1-1; D not resolved. This CDR3 is 14 amino acids long. The germline V gene encodes CDR1 MGHRA and CDR2 YSYEKL. The V gene lost 0 bases and the J gene lost 1 base, with 6 bases spanning the gap. CDR3 bases: TGCGCCAGCAGCCAAGATCTAGAGAACACTGAAGCTTTCTTT. Its translation is CASSQDLENTEAFF.

This clone is a singleton in its sample. The chain carries TRBV25-1 and TRBJ1-5, with 8 bases aligning to TRBD1. V lost 3 bases, J lost 4 bases, and 5 bases stayed unmatched. Germline V gene sequence: CDR1 MGHDK, CDR2 SYGVNS. This CDR3 has 15 residues. The CDR3 sequence: CASSDRGLGNQPQHF. CDR3 bases: TGTGCCAGCAGTGACAGGGGGCTAGGAAATCAGCCCCAGCATTTT.

This clone was seen once. V is TRBV7-8 and J is TRBJ2-3; D might be TRBD2 (5 bases). CDR3 length: 19 amino acids. V was trimmed by 3 bases and J by 2 bases, leaving 24 bases between them. Germline V gives CDR1 SGHVS, CDR2 FQNEAQ. The CDR3 loop reads CASSFLLDPTDDYTDTQYF. The CDR3 DNA sequence: TGTGCCAGCAGCTTCCTTCTAGACCCAACGGACGACTACACAGATACGCAGTATTTT.

V and J are TRBV5-4 and TRBJ2-5, with TRBD2 identical over 7 bases. V shed 4 bases, J shed 4 bases, and the junction held 13 bases outside the gene matches. Germline assignment: CDR1 SGHNT and CDR2 YYREEE (reference sequence). The CDR3 length is 16 residues. The CDR3 here is CASSPGSGRGGETQYF. As DNA, the CDR3 is TGTGCCAGCAGCCCCGGTAGCGGGCGGGGCGGAGAGACCCAGTACTTC.